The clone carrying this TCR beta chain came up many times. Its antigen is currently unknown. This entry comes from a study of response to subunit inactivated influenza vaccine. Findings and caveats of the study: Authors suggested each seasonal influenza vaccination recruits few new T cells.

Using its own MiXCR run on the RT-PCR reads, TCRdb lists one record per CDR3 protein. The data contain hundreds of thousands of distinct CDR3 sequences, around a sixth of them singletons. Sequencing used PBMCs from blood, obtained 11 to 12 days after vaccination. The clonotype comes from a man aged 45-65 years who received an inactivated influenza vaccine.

CDR3 region: CATSRDLQETQYF. The CDR3 region has the DNA TGTGCCACCAGCCGGGACCTGCAAGAGACCCAGTACTTC. The chain has TRBV15 and TRBJ2-5; perhaps D is TRBD1 or TRBD2 (5 bases each). V gave up 5 bases and J gave up 2 bases, with 9 bases separating them. The CDR3 totals 13 residues. Per germline, CDR1 LNHNV and CDR2 YYDKDF (reference sequence).